Each of the 14 T cell receptor beta chains below was sequenced from the same sample in a study of metastatic and nonmetastatic thyroid tumors. Not a single patient had been given any form of treatment at any point before undergoing thyroid surgery. TCRdb re-analyzed the PCR reads using MiXCR. The sample holds approximately 30,000 clones, 16% seen once. The sequenced sample was blood. These receptors all come from a female donor with papillary thyroid cancer or a benign thyroid nodule (not recorded which). Some clones in this sample may be carry-over from other donors' samples.

In this sample, this clone turned up many times. The chain uses TRBV2 and TRBJ2-4; D unclear. This CDR3 is 13 amino acids long. With 4 bases removed from V and 6 bases from J, the gap between germline ends came to 10 bases. Germline V lookup: CDR1 SNHLY, CDR2 FYNNEI. CDR3 in DNA: TGTGCCAGCAGTGCCTACAATACAAACATTCAGTACTTC. This translates into CASSAYNTNIQYF.

This clone was seen many times. The V call is TRBV5-1, the J call TRBJ1-1; the match to TRBD1 covers 11 bases. Germline V gene sequence: CDR1 SGHRS, CDR2 YFSETQ. The CDR3 runs to 15 residues. V was clipped by 6 bases and J by 5 bases; unmatched bases: 9. The CDR3 here is CASNAGTGGETEAFF. The CDR3 DNA is TGCGCCAGCAATGCCGGGACAGGGGGAGAGACTGAAGCTTTCTTT.

This clone was counted ten times or more. The rearrangement uses TRBV12-3 or TRBV12-4 and TRBJ2-1; 14 bases are a match to TRBD2. CDR3 length: 16 residues. With V trimmed by 5 bases and J by 6 bases, 6 bases remained unmatched. The CDR3, as DNA: TGTGCCAGCAGTCTAAGACTAGCGGGAGGGCTCAATGAGCAGTTCTTC. It translates to CASSLRLAGGLNEQFF.

By its share, this clone is medium-sized (0.01 to 0.1%). The chain links TRBV12-3 or TRBV12-4 to TRBJ2-7, with 8 bases fitting TRBD2. Losses at the gene ends were 6 bases for V and 1 base for J; bases not matched to a gene: 11. The CDR3 loop spans 16 amino acids. In DNA form, the CDR3 reads TGTGCCAGCAGCCGGACGAAGACTAGCGCTTCCTACGAGCAGTACTTC. As protein: CASSRTKTSASYEQYF.

This clone has a count of ten or more. The chain joins TRBV4-1 to TRBJ2-3; D call uncertain. Germline CDR1 reads MGHRA; CDR2 reads YSYEKL. The ends were cut back, 4 bases at V and 2 bases at J, with 13 bases in the middle. There are 15 residues in the CDR3. The CDR3 region has the DNA TGCGCCAGCAGCCTGGAAGGGAAAACCACAGATACGCAGTATTTT. Its protein product is CASSLEGKTTDTQYF.

This clone has ten or more counts. This sequence joins TRBV5-4 and TRBJ2-2; the match to TRBD2 covers 16 bases. Germline V CDR1 and CDR2: SGHNT, YYREEE (reference sequence). CDR3 size: 15 residues. J lost 6 bases, V lost 7 bases, and 3 bases had no gene match. Here the CDR3 reads CASGGLAGGSGELFF. The CDR3 region has the DNA TGTGCCAGCGGGGGACTAGCGGGAGGGTCCGGGGAGCTGTTTTTT. The variable domain in full, with the rest retrieved from reference TRBV5-4 and TRBJ2-2, is ETGVTQSPTHLIKTRGQQVTLRCSSQSGHNTVSWYQQALGQGPQFIFQYYREEENGRGNFPPRFSGLQFPNYSSELNVNALELDDSALYLCASGGLAGGSGELFFGEGSRLTVL.

A remark on this clone: A read error may explain this, as a much larger clone is one base away. This sample includes further DNA sequences coding for the same CDR3. V is TRBV9 and J is TRBJ2-1; 8 bases fit TRBD2. V was clipped by 0 bases and J by 3 bases; unmatched bases: 20. Germline lookup yields CDR1 SGDLS and CDR2 YYNGEE. CDR3 size: 21 residues. For the CDR3, the DNA is TGTGCCAGCAGCGTAGGCTTGGGTACTAGCGGAGACATAGATTACTACAATGAGCAGTTCTTC. Amino acids: CASSVGLGTSGDIDYYNEQFF. Together with reference TRBV9 and TRBJ2-1, the CDR3 gives the full variable domain: DSGVTQTPKHLITATGQRVTLRCSPRSGDLSVYWYQQSLDQGLQFLIQYYNGEERAKGNILERFSAQQFPDLHSELNLSSLELGDSALYFCASSVGLGTSGDIDYYNEQFFGPGTRLTVL.

This clone was picked up many times. The rearrangement uses TRBV19 and TRBJ1-3; D may be TRBD1 (6 bases). CDR1 is LNHDA and CDR2 is SQIVND in the germline V gene (reference sequence). This CDR3 has 15 amino acids. V was cut by 4 bases and J by 0 bases, with 10 bases left in between. CDR3 in amino acids: CASSTGTNSGNTIYF. CDR3 DNA sequence: TGTGCCAGTAGTACCGGGACAAACTCTGGAAACACCATATATTTT.

In this sample, this clone turned up a few times. The chain combines TRBV27 with TRBJ2-7; 8 nucleotides agree with TRBD1. CDR1 and CDR2 (germline): MNHEY, SMNVEV (reference sequence). The CDR3 has 15 amino acids. V trimming: 5 bases; J trimming: 2 bases; junction bases outside the gene matches: 8. As DNA, the CDR3 is TGTGCCAGCAGTGAACCGGGACAGGCGGCCTACGAGCAGTACTTC. Protein product: CASSEPGQAAYEQYF.

This clone was seen ten or more times. Other DNA variants within this sample encode the same CDR3. This chain links TRBV28 with TRBJ2-5; 11 nucleotides agree with TRBD2. Looked up from germline, CDR1 is MDHEN and CDR2 is SYDVKM. The V gene end was trimmed by 6 bases and the J gene end by 5 bases; junction bases not matched to a gene: 11. The CDR3 is 16 amino acids. CDR3 bases: TGTGCCAGCAGCCGACCAACTAGCGGGAGACGGGAGACCCAGTACTTC. This encodes CASSRPTSGRRETQYF.

The gene calls are TRBV4-2 and TRBJ2-5; 10 positions match TRBD1. Germline CDR1 is LGHNA and CDR2 is YNFKEQ. After removal of 3 bases from V and 5 bases from J, the junction contained 9 bases not matched to a gene. The CDR3 has 16 amino acids. The CDR3 sequence: CASSHGSGTGDETQYF. CDR3 DNA sequence: TGTGCCAGCAGCCACGGGTCAGGGACAGGGGATGAGACCCAGTACTTC.

The J gene is TRBJ2-3, the V gene TRBV6-1; D may be TRBD2 (6 bases). Per the germline V gene, CDR1 is MNHNS and CDR2 is SASEGT. V lost 4 bases and J lost 0, with 11 bases in between. This CDR3 has 15 residues. CDR3 protein: CASSVVGSSTDTQYF. CDR3 DNA sequence: TGTGCCAGCAGTGTGGTCGGGAGTAGCACAGATACGCAGTATTTT.

The table lists this clone with many counts. The junction departs from the called germline gene at one end, perhaps through a read error. V usage is TRBV3-1 and J usage is TRBJ2-1, with no clear D. The CDR3 is 14 amino acids. The germline gives CDR1 LGHDT, CDR2 YNNKEL (reference sequence). The CDR3 spells CACSQARTINEQFF. The CDR3 DNA follows: TGTGCCTGCAGCCAAGCAAGGACGATTAATGAGCAGTTCTTC.

In its sample, this clone ranks as medium-sized. The chain links TRBV6-5 to TRBJ2-7, with D possibly being TRBD1 (5 bases). Germline assignment: CDR1 MNHEY and CDR2 SVGAGI. Between the trimmed V and J ends, which lost 3 bases and 0 bases, there was a span of 9 bases. The CDR3 loop spans 14 amino acids. CDR3 protein: CASSYLGPSYEQYF. The CDR3 coding sequence is TGTGCCAGCAGTTATCTGGGGCCCTCCTACGAGCAGTACTTC.